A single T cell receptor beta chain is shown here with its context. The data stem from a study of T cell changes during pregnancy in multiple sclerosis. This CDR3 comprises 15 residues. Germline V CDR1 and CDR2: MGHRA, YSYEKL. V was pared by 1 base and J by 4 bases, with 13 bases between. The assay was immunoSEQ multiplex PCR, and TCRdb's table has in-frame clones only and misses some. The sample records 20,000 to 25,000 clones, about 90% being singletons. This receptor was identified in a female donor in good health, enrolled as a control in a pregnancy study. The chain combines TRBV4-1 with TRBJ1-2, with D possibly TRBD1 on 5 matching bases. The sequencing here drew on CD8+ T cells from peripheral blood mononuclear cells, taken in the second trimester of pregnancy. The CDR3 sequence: CASSQGGGSSYGYTF. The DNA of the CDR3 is TGCGCCAGCAGCCAAGGGGGGGGTAGCAGCTATGGCTACACCTTC.